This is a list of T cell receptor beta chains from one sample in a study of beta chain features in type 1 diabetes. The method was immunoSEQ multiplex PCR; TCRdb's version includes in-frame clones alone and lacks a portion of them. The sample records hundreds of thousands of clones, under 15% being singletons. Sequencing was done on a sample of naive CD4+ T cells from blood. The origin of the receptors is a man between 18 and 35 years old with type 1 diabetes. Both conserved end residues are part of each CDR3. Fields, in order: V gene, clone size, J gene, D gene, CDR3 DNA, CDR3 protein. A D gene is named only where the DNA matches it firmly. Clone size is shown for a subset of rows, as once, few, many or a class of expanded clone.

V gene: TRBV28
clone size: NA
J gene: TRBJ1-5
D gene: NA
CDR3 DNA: TGTGCCAGCAGAGACAGGAAATCTCAGCCCCAGCATTTT
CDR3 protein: CASRDRKSQPQHF

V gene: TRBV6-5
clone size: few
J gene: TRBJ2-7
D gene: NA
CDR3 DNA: TGTGCCAGCAGTTATTCCTACAGGGCGAGCTCCTACGAGCAGTACTTC
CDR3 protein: CASSYSYRASSYEQYF

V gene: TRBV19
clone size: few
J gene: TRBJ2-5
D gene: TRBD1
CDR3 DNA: TGTGCCAGTAGTATGTGGACAGGTCACACCGAGGAGACCCAGTACTTC
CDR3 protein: CASSMWTGHTEETQYF

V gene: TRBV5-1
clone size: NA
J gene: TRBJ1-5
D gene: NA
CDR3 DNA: TGCGCCAGCAGCTTGGAGGGTTTCAATCAGCCCCAGCATTTT
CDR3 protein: CASSLEGFNQPQHF

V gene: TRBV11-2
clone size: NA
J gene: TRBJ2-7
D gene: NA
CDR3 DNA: TGTGCCAGCAGCTTCGGAGGGCTCTACGAGCAGTACTTC
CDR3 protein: CASSFGGLYEQYF

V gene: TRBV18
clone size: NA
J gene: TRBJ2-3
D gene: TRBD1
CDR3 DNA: TGTGCCAGCTCACCCGGGACAGGGAGAGATACGCAGTATTTT
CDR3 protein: CASSPGTGRDTQYF

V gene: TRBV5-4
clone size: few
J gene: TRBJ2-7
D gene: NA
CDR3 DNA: TGTGCCAGCAGCTCGGCCTACGAGCAGTACTTC
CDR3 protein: CASSSAYEQYF

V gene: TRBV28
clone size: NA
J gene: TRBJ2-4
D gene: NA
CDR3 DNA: TGTGCCAGCATGGTGCGGGGAATGCTAGCCAAAAACATTCAGTACTTC
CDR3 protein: CASMVRGMLAKNIQYF

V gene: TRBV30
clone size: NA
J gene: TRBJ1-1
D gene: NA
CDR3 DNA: TGTGCCGCCGAGACAGCTGAAGCTTTCTTT
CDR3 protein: CAAETAEAFF

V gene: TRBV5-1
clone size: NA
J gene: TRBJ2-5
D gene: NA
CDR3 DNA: TGCGCCAGCAGCTTGGTGTGGTCCTCGGAGACCCAGTACTTC
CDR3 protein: CASSLVWSSETQYF

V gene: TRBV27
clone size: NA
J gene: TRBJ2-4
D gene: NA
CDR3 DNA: TGTGCCAGCAGTTCCCCCGTCGACAGTCCCGGGGCCAAAAACATTCAGTACTTC
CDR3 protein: CASSSPVDSPGAKNIQYF

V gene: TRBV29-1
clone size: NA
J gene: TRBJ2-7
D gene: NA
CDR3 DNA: TGCAGCGTTGGGACCCCGAACTACGAGCAGTACTTC
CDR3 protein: CSVGTPNYEQYF

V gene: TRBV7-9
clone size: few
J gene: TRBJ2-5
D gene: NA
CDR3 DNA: TGTGCCAGCAGCTTAGCGCCAGAGACCCAGTACTTC
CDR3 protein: CASSLAPETQYF

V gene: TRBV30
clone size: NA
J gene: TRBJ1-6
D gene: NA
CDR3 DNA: TGTGCCTGGAGTGTGACCAGTTCACCCCTCCACTTT
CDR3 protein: CAWSVTSSPLHF

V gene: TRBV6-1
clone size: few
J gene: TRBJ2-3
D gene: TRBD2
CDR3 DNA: TGTGCCAGCACTCGGACTAGCGCCGTGGATACGCAGTATTTT
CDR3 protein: CASTRTSAVDTQYF

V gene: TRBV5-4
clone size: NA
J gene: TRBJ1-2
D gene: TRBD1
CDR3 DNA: TGTGCCAGCAGTCAGACAGGGGACCACTATGGCTACACCTTC
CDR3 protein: CASSQTGDHYGYTF

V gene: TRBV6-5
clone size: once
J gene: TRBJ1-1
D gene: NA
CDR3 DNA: TGTGCCAGCAAACAGGGAGGCACTGAAGCTTTCTTT
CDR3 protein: CASKQGGTEAFF

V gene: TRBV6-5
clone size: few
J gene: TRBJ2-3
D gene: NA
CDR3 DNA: TGTGCCAGCAGTTACCCAGGGGTCACAGATACGCAGTATTTT
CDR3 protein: CASSYPGVTDTQYF

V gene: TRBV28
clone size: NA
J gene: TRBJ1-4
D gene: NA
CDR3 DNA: TGTGCCAGCAGCGGGAGCGCGGAAGGCGGTGAAAAACTGTTTTTT
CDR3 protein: CASSGSAEGGEKLFF

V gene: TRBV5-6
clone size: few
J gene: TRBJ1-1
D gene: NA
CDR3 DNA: TGTGCCAGCAGCCCCCTCATGGGCCGGTCGGTGAACACTGAAGCTTTCTTT
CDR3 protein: CASSPLMGRSVNTEAFF

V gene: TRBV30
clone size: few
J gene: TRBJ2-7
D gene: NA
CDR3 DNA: TGTGCCTGGGACAGGTCCTACGAGCAGTACTTC
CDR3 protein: CAWDRSYEQYF

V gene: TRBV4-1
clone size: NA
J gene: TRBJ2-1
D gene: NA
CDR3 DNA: TGCGCCAGCAGCCACCCGAGAGGGGACCCCAATGAGCAGTTCTTC
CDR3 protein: CASSHPRGDPNEQFF

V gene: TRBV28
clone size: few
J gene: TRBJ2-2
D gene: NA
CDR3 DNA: TGTGCCAGCCGCCCCCCAGGGGTCACCGGGGAGCTGTTTTTT
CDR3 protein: CASRPPGVTGELFF

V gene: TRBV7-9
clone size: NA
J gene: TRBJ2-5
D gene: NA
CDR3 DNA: TGTGCCAGCAGCGTATGGCAACAAGAGACCCAGTACTTC
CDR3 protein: CASSVWQQETQYF

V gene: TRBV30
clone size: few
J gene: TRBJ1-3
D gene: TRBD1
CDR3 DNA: TGTGCCTGGAGTGTTGGGCAGGGGGACGGAAACACCATATATTTT
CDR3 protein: CAWSVGQGDGNTIYF

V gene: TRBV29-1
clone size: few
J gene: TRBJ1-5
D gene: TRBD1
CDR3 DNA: TGCAGCGTTGAAGATGGGGCAGGGGGTTTATCCCAGCATTTT
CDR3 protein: CSVEDGAGGLSQHF

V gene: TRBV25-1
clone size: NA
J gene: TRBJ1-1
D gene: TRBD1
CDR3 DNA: TGTGCCAGCAGGCCTAAGGGACAGTTATCTGAAGCTTTCTTT
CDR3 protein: CASRPKGQLSEAFF